One sample yielded the 19 T cell receptor beta chains listed below, sequenced in a study of molecular identifiers for immune sequencing clone quantification. TCRdb redid the calling of the PCR reads with MiXCR, one entry per CDR3 protein. The sample shows approximately 680,000 distinct CDR3 sequences, roughly 27% of them seen only once. The specimen was naive CD8+ T cells from blood, with Jurkat cell RNA spiked in. Subset specified: FACS-sorted CD8+CD4-CCR7+CD45RA+ naive T cells. The receptors shown here come from a human donor in good health. Some libraries in this study had Jurkat cell RNA spiked in.

This clonotype was seen a handful of times. The chain has TRBV24-1 and TRBJ2-1; the match to TRBD1 covers 10 bases. The CDR3 runs 17 residues. Germline V gene data show CDR1 as KGHDR and CDR2 as SFDVKD. The ends lost 9 bases at V and 5 bases at J; junction bases unmatched: 15. CDR3 sequence reads: CATQPDRGHLGNNEQFF. The CDR3 DNA reads TGTGCCACCCAACCCGACAGGGGGCATTTAGGCAACAATGAGCAGTTCTTC.

This chain uses TRBV19 with TRBJ1-5; a possible D gene is TRBD1 (6 bases). CDR1 is LNHDA and CDR2 is SQIVND in the germline V gene (reference sequence). The CDR3 contains 16 residues. V lost 6 bases and J 4 bases, leaving 19 bases between the germline ends. The CDR3 DNA sequence: TGTGCCAGTAGCCCAATCGACAGGTATTTTAATCAGCCCCAGCATTTT. Residues: CASSPIDRYFNQPQHF.

On this clonotype: A much larger clone sits a single nucleotide away, making a read error possible. This rearrangement joins TRBV25-1 to TRBJ2-5; D is possibly TRBD1 (7 bases). The CDR3 has 14 amino acids. Germline V gene sequence: CDR1 MGHDK, CDR2 SYGVNS. V lost 6 bases to trimming and J lost 3 bases, with 14 bases between them. The CDR3 DNA reads as TGTGCCAGCAGGGGGGGACAGCCAAAAGAGACCCAGTACTTC. Its translation is CASRGGQPKETQYF.

Ten or more counts support this clonotype. The chain has TRBV29-1 and TRBJ1-4; 10 nucleotides match TRBD1. CDR3 length: 14 amino acids. V lost 7 bases to trimming and J lost 2 bases; unmatched junction nucleotides: 4. CDR1 and CDR2 from the germline V gene are SQVTM and ANQGSEA. The CDR3 region has the DNA TGCAGCGCTCAGACAGGGGGCACTAATGAAAAACTGTTTTTT. Encoded protein: CSAQTGGTNEKLFF.

This chain uses TRBV7-8 with TRBJ2-3, with 7 nucleotides matching TRBD1. There are 15 residues in the CDR3. V lost 3 bases and J lost 2; bases outside the gene matches: 5. The germline gives CDR1 SGHVS, CDR2 FQNEAQ. In DNA form, the CDR3 reads TGTGCCAGCAGCTTGGACAGGTCCTACACAGATACGCAGTATTTT. Protein product: CASSLDRSYTDTQYF.

Points on this clonotype: This may come from a read error, since a much larger clone is one base off. The CDR3 region has the DNA TGTGCTAGTGGACCCGGGACAGGGGGTAAAGAGACCCAGTACTTC. As protein: CASGPGTGGKETQYF. The rearrangement uses TRBV12-5 and TRBJ2-5; 11 bases fit TRBD1. The germline V gene has CDR1 LGHNT and CDR2 FRNRAP. This CDR3 comprises 15 residues. The trim removed 6 bases at V and 3 bases at J, leaving 6 bases unmatched.

In this sample, this clonotype turned up many times. The J gene is TRBJ1-4, the V gene TRBV9, with 7 bases fitting TRBD1. The CDR3 is 17 amino acids. V was pared by 0 bases and J by 0 bases, with 5 bases of the junction left unmatched. In germline, CDR1 is SGDLS, CDR2 YYNGEE. CDR3 region: CASSVAGDSATNEKLFF. The CDR3, as DNA: TGTGCCAGCAGCGTAGCGGGGGACAGCGCAACTAATGAAAAACTGTTTTTT.

V is TRBV21-1 and J is TRBJ2-7; the tabulated D call, TRBD1, remains unverified against the DNA. TRBV21-1 is a documented pseudogene. This CDR3 spans 14 amino acids. The CDR3 DNA reads as TGTGCCAGCAGCTCTCGGACAGCCATCTACGAGCAGTACTTC. As protein: CASSSRTAIYEQYF.

This clonotype was recorded at least ten times. The rearrangement uses TRBV12-5 and TRBJ1-1; D is unresolved. The CDR3 is 13 residues long. Trimming pared 2 bases from V and 1 base from J, leaving 5 bases between. In germline, CDR1 is LGHNT, CDR2 FRNRAP. The CDR3 sequence is CASGLQENTEAFF. As DNA, the CDR3 is TGTGCTAGTGGTTTGCAAGAGAACACTGAAGCTTTCTTT.

This clonotype was counted ten times or more. V and J are TRBV30 and TRBJ2-1; D is unresolved. Germline CDR1 GTSNPN, CDR2 SVGIG (reference sequence). CDR3 size: 13 residues. Trimming took off 4 bases at V and 1 base at J, with 8 bases between the two ends. For the CDR3, the DNA is TGTGCCTGGACCTCATTTTCCTACAATGAGCAGTTCTTC. Amino acid sequence: CAWTSFSYNEQFF.

The chain combines TRBV7-9 with TRBJ1-3, with D possibly TRBD1 on 5 matching bases. The CDR3 length is 14 residues. The germline V gene encodes CDR1 SEHNR and CDR2 FQNEAQ (reference sequence). Trimming shortened V by 5 bases and J by 5 bases, and 13 bases separated the two germline ends. The CDR3 DNA reads TGTGCCAGCAGCCCCGGGAGGGGCCGAAACACCATATATTTT. Translation: CASSPGRGRNTIYF.

Ten or more counts support this clonotype. The gene calls are TRBV30 and TRBJ2-1; D is perhaps TRBD1 (5 bases). Germline V gene lookup returns CDR1 GTSNPN and CDR2 SVGIG (reference sequence). The CDR3 totals 13 residues. Trimming removed 0 bases at V and 9 bases at J, with 12 bases between. The CDR3 DNA reads TGTGCCTGGAGTGTGGCAGGGCCGAGTGAGCAGTTCTTC. Residues: CAWSVAGPSEQFF.

V gene TRBV7-6 combines with J gene TRBJ2-5; 7 nucleotides line up with TRBD1. The CDR3 loop spans 17 amino acids. With V trimmed by 4 bases and J by 0 bases, 11 bases remained unmatched. Germline lookup yields CDR1 SGHVS and CDR2 FNYEAQ. The CDR3 loop reads CASSSITGVIYQETQYF. The CDR3 DNA follows: TGTGCCAGCAGCTCGATAACAGGGGTGATTTACCAAGAGACCCAGTACTTC.

This clonotype has only a few counts. The rearrangement uses TRBV19 and TRBJ2-7, with 8 bases aligning to TRBD1. J was trimmed by 3 bases and V by 3 bases; bases with no gene match: 7. The CDR3 contains 15 residues. The germline V gene has CDR1 LNHDA and CDR2 SQIVND (reference sequence). CDR3 amino acids: CASSILQGAYYEQYF. CDR3 in DNA: TGTGCCAGTAGTATCTTGCAGGGGGCCTACTACGAGCAGTACTTC.

This clonotype turned up a few times. The rearrangement joins TRBV15 to TRBJ2-7, with TRBD2 as a possible D gene (6 bases). Germline V CDR1 and CDR2: LNHNV, YYDKDF (reference sequence). The CDR3 consists of 16 residues. V dropped 4 bases and J dropped 3 bases, with 19 bases sitting between them. The CDR3 coding sequence is TGTGCCACCAGCAAGGAGGGAGGTAGGGTCCACTACGAGCAGTACTTC. Its protein product is CATSKEGGRVHYEQYF. The full variable domain, with the rest looked up from reference TRBV15 and TRBJ2-7, is DAMVIQNPRYQVTQFGKPVTLSCSQTLNHNVMYWYQQKSSQAPKLLFHYYDKDFNNEADTPDNFQSRRPNTSFCFLDIRSPGLGDTAMYLCATSKEGGRVHYEQYFGPGTRLTVT.

This clonotype was counted only a few times. V usage is TRBV19 and J usage is TRBJ1-1; D gene unclear. V was trimmed by 3 bases and J by 0 bases, leaving 14 bases between them. There are 16 residues in the CDR3. The V gene's germline CDR1 is LNHDA and CDR2 SQIVND (reference sequence). As DNA, the CDR3 is TGTGCCAGTAGTATTAGGTCAGCCTCGATGAACACTGAAGCTTTCTTT. Encoded protein: CASSIRSASMNTEAFF.

At least ten counts were recorded for this clonotype. This rearrangement joins TRBV5-6 to TRBJ2-7, with 7 nucleotides matching TRBD1. The CDR3 contains 17 residues. V lost 3 bases to trimming and J lost 1 base; unmatched junction nucleotides: 13. From germline, CDR1 is SGHDT and CDR2 YYEEEE. This CDR3 is CASSSWGATGVSYEQYF. Here the CDR3 DNA reads TGTGCCAGCAGCTCTTGGGGTGCTACAGGGGTTTCCTACGAGCAGTACTTC. The complete variable domain, with remaining parts taken from reference TRBV5-6 and TRBJ2-7, reads DAGVTQSPTHLIKTRGQQVTLRCSPKSGHDTVSWYQQALGQGPQFIFQYYEEEERQRGNFPDRFSGHQFPNYSSELNVNALLLGDSALYLCASSSWGATGVSYEQYFGPGTRLTVT.

CDR3 amino acids: CSARETGAATNEKLFF. Here the CDR3 DNA reads TGCAGTGCTAGAGAGACAGGGGCGGCTACTAATGAAAAACTGTTTTTT. The chain joins TRBV20-1 to TRBJ1-4, with 8 bases matching TRBD1. V was pared by 0 bases and J by 2 bases, with 5 bases of the junction left unmatched. CDR1 and CDR2 from the germline V gene are DFQATT and SNEGSKA (reference sequence). The CDR3 is made up of 16 amino acids.

On this clonotype: A clone one base away is much larger, so this may be a read error. J is TRBJ2-1 and V is TRBV4-1; 9 bases align to TRBD1. Germline assignment: CDR1 MGHRA and CDR2 YSYEKL. This CDR3 has 14 residues. This CDR3 reads CATSGGTGSNEQLF. In DNA form, the CDR3 reads TGCGCCACCAGCGGAGGGACAGGGTCTAATGAGCAGCTCTTC.